What follows describes a single T cell receptor (beta chain). J was trimmed by 0 bases and V by 4 bases; bases with no gene match: 16. This CDR3 region has 19 residues. The germline CDR1 and CDR2 sequences are SGHTS and YDEGEE. The data stem from a study of blood T cell repertoires in COVID-19. Measured with immunoSEQ multiplex PCR; TCRdb has only the in-frame clones, and not every one. The table lists about 310,000 clones, 85% to 90% of them singletons. This TCR derives from a woman aged 40 to 55 with COVID-19, enrolled during active disease. The chain recombines TRBV5-8 with TRBJ1-1; 9 bases fit TRBD1. The sequenced sample consisted of peripheral blood. CDR3 nucleotide sequence: TGTGCCAGCAGCACCACCCCGGGACAGGGAATATACATGAACACTGAAGCTTTCTTT. It translates to CASSTTPGQGIYMNTEAFF.